The 28 T cell receptor beta chains in this list originate from one sample, sequenced in a study of T cells in Graves' hyperthyroidism and ophthalmopathy. Researchers amplified the TCR beta CDR3 regions from RNA transcripts. The TCR CDR3 was amplified in a first-round RT-PCR using the HTBI primer set. MiXCR was run by TCRdb on the multiplex PCR reads, yielding one entry per CDR3 protein. The top ten hold 3.8% of the sample, which has approximately 640,000 distinct CDR3 sequences, roughly 15% seen once. The source material was blood. These receptors originate from a woman aged 25 to 39 with Graves' hyperthyroidism.

This clonotype was counted a few times. This chain links TRBV19 with TRBJ2-7; 9 positions match TRBD2. V lost 3 bases and J lost 4; bases outside the gene matches: 7. CDR3 length equals 15 residues. Germline CDR1 is LNHDA and CDR2 is SQIVND (reference sequence). The CDR3 reads CASSIAGGPTYEQYF. The DNA of the CDR3 is TGTGCCAGTAGTATTGCGGGAGGGCCAACATACGAGCAGTACTTC.

Many counts were recorded for this clonotype. The gene calls are TRBV11-2 and TRBJ2-7; D unresolved. The CDR3 has 12 residues. In germline, CDR1 is SGHAT, CDR2 FQNNGV. V was clipped by 2 bases and J by 4 bases, with 6 bases between them. CDR3 DNA sequence: TGTGCCAGCAGCTTAAACCCTTACGAGCAGTACTTC. It translates to CASSLNPYEQYF. The variable domain in full, with the rest retrieved from reference TRBV11-2 and TRBJ2-7, is EAGVAQSPRYKIIEKRQSVAFWCNPISGHATLYWYQQILGQGPKLLIQFQNNGVVDDSQLPKDRFSAERLKGVDSTLKIQPAKLEDSAVYLCASSLNPYEQYFGPGTRLTVT.

This clonotype was counted many times. The V call is TRBV6-5, the J call TRBJ2-5, with TRBD2 identical over 10 bases. This CDR3 has 18 residues. The trim removed 0 bases at V and 0 bases at J, leaving 7 bases unmatched. Germline loops: CDR1 MNHEY, CDR2 SVGAGI. CDR3 region: CASSYSIAGGTDQETQYF. The CDR3 region has the DNA TGTGCCAGCAGTTACTCGATAGCGGGAGGAACGGACCAAGAGACCCAGTACTTC.

This clonotype was recorded many times. This sequence joins TRBV7-8 and TRBJ2-1; 10 nucleotides line up with TRBD2. Germline V gene lookup returns CDR1 SGHVS and CDR2 FQNEAQ. The CDR3 covers 15 residues. V dropped 1 base and J dropped 9; count of bases not matched to a gene: 6. The CDR3 spells CASSLGLAGVSEQFF. For the CDR3, the DNA is TGTGCCAGCAGCTTAGGGCTAGCGGGAGTTAGTGAGCAGTTCTTC.

This clonotype was found many times. The chain joins TRBV29-1 to TRBJ1-1, with no clear D. Trimming pared 5 bases from V and 2 bases from J, leaving 6 bases between. Germline CDR1 SQVTM, CDR2 ANQGSEA. This CDR3 is 11 amino acids long. The CDR3 loop is CSVRDNTEAFF. CDR3 nucleotides: TGCAGCGTTCGAGATAACACTGAAGCTTTCTTT.

This clonotype has more than one count but fewer than ten. The V and J genes are TRBV29-1 and TRBJ2-3; 10 nucleotides align to TRBD1. V lost 6 bases and J lost 3; bases outside the gene matches: 9. The germline V gene has CDR1 SQVTM and CDR2 ANQGSEA. The CDR3 is made up of 15 amino acids. This chain's CDR3 is CSVTPGQGMTDTQYF. The CDR3 DNA reads TGCAGCGTAACCCCGGGACAGGGGATGACAGATACGCAGTATTTT.

Concerning this clonotype itself: A much larger clone sits a single nucleotide away, making a read error possible. The chain carries TRBV5-1 and TRBJ2-1; D unclear. V was pared by 3 bases and J by 6 bases, with 16 bases between. CDR3 length: 15 residues. Germline V gives CDR1 SGHRS, CDR2 YFSETQ. The CDR3 reads CASSSAAGSPNEQFF. CDR3 coding DNA: TGCGCCAGCAGCTCGGCCGCCGGGTCTCCCAATGAGCAGTTCTTC.

This clonotype was detected many times. The chain carries TRBV6-1 and TRBJ2-5; 9 bases are a match to TRBD1. CDR3 size: 14 residues. Germline V gives CDR1 MNHNS, CDR2 SASEGT. V dropped 4 bases and J dropped 0; count of bases not matched to a gene: 0. The CDR3 DNA is TGTGCCAGCAGTGGGACAGGGGACCAAGAGACCCAGTACTTC. It yields the protein CASSGTGDQETQYF.

The chain carries TRBV25-1 and TRBJ1-6; TRBD1 matches at 10 bases. In germline, CDR1 is MGHDK, CDR2 SYGVNS. V lost 4 bases to trimming and J lost 10 bases; unmatched junction nucleotides: 7. The CDR3 is 15 residues long. The DNA for the CDR3 is TGTGCCAGCAGTGCACTAGGACAGGGGGAATCACCCCTCCACTTT. It is translated as CASSALGQGESPLHF. The entire variable domain, with the rest obtained from reference TRBV25-1 and TRBJ1-6, is as follows: EADIYQTPRYLVIGTGKKITLECSQTMGHDKMYWYQQDPGMELHLIHYSYGVNSTEKGDLSSESTVSRIRTEHFPLTLESARPSHTSQYLCASSALGQGESPLHFGNGTRLTVT.

The chain links TRBV6-5 to TRBJ2-3; D not resolved. This CDR3 comprises 14 residues. V was trimmed by 4 bases and J by 3 bases, leaving 11 bases between them. Germline CDR1 MNHEY, CDR2 SVGAGI. The chain's CDR3 is CASSSATVTDTQYF. CDR3 DNA: TGTGCCAGCAGTTCCGCCACGGTTACAGATACGCAGTATTTT.

The V and J genes are TRBV19 and TRBJ2-2; D gene uncertain. The CDR3 loop spans 14 amino acids. Germline V lookup: CDR1 LNHDA, CDR2 SQIVND (reference sequence). V was cut by 0 bases and J by 3 bases, with 5 bases left in between. CDR3 sequence: CASSIEIYTGELFF. DNA for the CDR3: TGTGCCAGTAGTATAGAAATTTACACCGGGGAGCTGTTTTTT.

This clonotype was seen a handful of times. The V gene is TRBV6-1, the J gene TRBJ2-3; no firm D call. This CDR3 contains 13 residues. Between the trimmed V and J ends, which lost 2 bases and 4 bases, there was a span of 7 bases. In germline, CDR1 is MNHNS, CDR2 SASEGT. CDR3: CASSEIWADTQYF. CDR3 in DNA: TGTGCCAGCAGTGAAATCTGGGCAGATACGCAGTATTTT.

The sample holds a few counts of this clonotype. This sequence joins TRBV27 and TRBJ1-2, with TRBD1 identical over 9 bases. V was pared by 4 bases and J by 6 bases, with 18 bases of the junction left unmatched. Germline values: CDR1 MNHEY, CDR2 SMNVEV (reference sequence). This CDR3 has 18 residues. The CDR3 protein is CASSSWATGTGLVNGYTF. For the CDR3, the DNA is TGTGCCAGCAGTTCTTGGGCTACCGGGACAGGGCTAGTAAATGGCTACACCTTC.

The chain employs TRBV5-6 and TRBJ2-5, with 9 bases aligning to TRBD1. Trimming took 3 bases from V and 4 from J; bases not matched to a gene: 7. The CDR3 loop spans 15 amino acids. Germline V lookup: CDR1 SGHDT, CDR2 YYEEEE. The CDR3 is CASSSLQGAGETQYF. CDR3 DNA sequence: TGTGCCAGCAGCTCCTTACAGGGGGCGGGAGAGACCCAGTACTTC.

As for this clonotype: A much larger clonotype is one base distant, so this may be a read error. CDR3 nucleotide sequence: TGTGCCAGCCGCTTAGTGGGGAGAGCTAACTATGGCTACACCTTC. It encodes CASRLVGRANYGYTF. This rearrangement joins TRBV7-8 to TRBJ1-2; the D is unclear. This CDR3 spans 15 amino acids. Germline CDR1 is SGHVS and CDR2 is FQNEAQ.

This clonotype was seen ten or more times. The V call is TRBV19, the J call TRBJ2-7; 12 positions agree with TRBD2. The CDR3 extends over 15 amino acids. V lost 3 bases and J lost 3; bases outside the gene matches: 3. CDR1 and CDR2 from the germline V gene are LNHDA and SQIVND (reference sequence). CDR3 residues: CASSIPGLAGYEQYF. CDR3 nucleotide sequence: TGTGCCAGTAGTATCCCGGGACTAGCGGGCTACGAGCAGTACTTC.

The chain recombines TRBV5-1 with TRBJ2-2; 12 positions match TRBD2. The CDR3 spans 16 residues. J was trimmed by 4 bases and V by 4 bases; bases with no gene match: 5. Germline V CDR1 and CDR2: SGHRS, YFSETQ. In DNA form, the CDR3 reads TGCGCCAGCAGCCGGGGACTAGCGGGCCTCACCGGGGAGCTGTTTTTT. Protein: CASSRGLAGLTGELFF.

The sample holds many counts of this clonotype. The V and J genes are TRBV20-1 and TRBJ2-1; 8 bases are a match to TRBD2. The germline V gene has CDR1 DFQATT and CDR2 SNEGSKA (reference sequence). The trim removed 8 bases at V and 0 bases at J, leaving 6 bases unmatched. This CDR3 is built from 14 residues. The CDR3 spells CSPVSGISYNEQFF. Here the CDR3 DNA reads TGCAGTCCTGTTAGCGGGATCTCCTACAATGAGCAGTTCTTC.

V is TRBV5-5 and J is TRBJ2-3; 11 bases line up with TRBD1. From germline, CDR1 is SGHKS and CDR2 YYEKEE (reference sequence). This CDR3 spans 14 amino acids. V lost 0 bases and J lost 7; bases outside the gene matches: 1. The chain's CDR3 is CASSLGTGGNTQYF. As DNA, the CDR3 is TGTGCCAGCAGCTTGGGGACAGGGGGCAATACGCAGTATTTT. Based on the CDR3 plus reference TRBV5-5 and TRBJ2-3, the full variable domain is DAGVTQSPTHLIKTRGQQVTLRCSPISGHKSVSWYQQVLGQGPQFIFQYYEKEERGRGNFPDRFSARQFPNYSSELNVNALLLGDSALYLCASSLGTGGNTQYFGPGTRLTVL.

This clonotype was detected ten times or more. V usage is TRBV11-2 and J usage is TRBJ2-7, with D hard to call. Germline CDR1 reads SGHAT; CDR2 reads FQNNGV. The CDR3 has 13 residues. Trimming took 4 bases from V and 1 from J, leaving 8 bases between them. DNA of the CDR3: TGTGCCAGCAGCTCTTTATTGTCCTACGAGCAGTACTTC. It is translated as CASSSLLSYEQYF.

A note on this clonotype: An end of the junction differs from the germline gene, which may be a read error. The V call is TRBV19, the J call TRBJ1-1; D perhaps matches TRBD1 (5 bases). Germline-derived CDR1 and CDR2 are LNHDA and SQIVND (reference sequence). This CDR3 is built from 14 residues. As DNA, the CDR3 is TGTGCCAGTAGGCTAACGGGGCGTAACACTGGAGCTTTCTTT. It specifies CASRLTGRNTGAFF.

The sample holds many counts of this clonotype. The chain carries TRBV15 and TRBJ2-7; the match to TRBD1 covers 9 bases. Germline V CDR1 and CDR2: LNHNV, YYDKDF (reference sequence). The CDR3 totals 13 residues. The junction had 0 bases not matched to a gene; V was cut back by 5 bases and J by 1 base. The CDR3 here is CATSDRGSYEQYF. The DNA for the CDR3 is TGTGCCACCAGCGACAGGGGGTCCTACGAGCAGTACTTC.

This clonotype occurred many times. The genes are TRBV12-3 or TRBV12-4 and TRBJ2-3; D call uncertain. The germline V and J ends were trimmed by 8 bases and 4 bases, with 13 bases remaining between them. The CDR3 extends over 13 amino acids. CDR3 sequence (DNA): TGTGCCAGCGACACGGGCGTCGCAGATACGCAGTATTTT. Translating gives CASDTGVADTQYF.

V and J are TRBV20-1 and TRBJ2-1, with 15 bases identical to TRBD2. The CDR3 loop spans 15 amino acids. Germline V gene sequence: CDR1 DFQATT, CDR2 SNEGSKA (reference sequence). The CDR3 region is CRDGTSGRWGNEQFF. As DNA, the CDR3 is TGCAGAGACGGGACTAGCGGGAGGTGGGGCAATGAGCAGTTCTTC.

This clonotype was picked up one time. V and J are TRBV7-9 and TRBJ2-1, with 13 nucleotides matching TRBD2. The CDR3 consists of 18 residues. Looked up from germline, CDR1 is SEHNR and CDR2 is FQNEAQ (reference sequence). The ends lost 7 bases at V and 0 bases at J; junction bases unmatched: 9. CDR3 sequence (DNA): TGTGCCAGCACCCGACTAGCGGGAGGTCCGAGCTCCTACAATGAGCAGTTCTTC. Translated: CASTRLAGGPSSYNEQFF.

This clonotype turned up a few times. The chain has TRBV12-3 or TRBV12-4 and TRBJ2-1; D could derive from TRBD1 or TRBD2 (5 bases each). V was clipped by 6 bases and J by 4 bases, with 13 bases between them. CDR3 length: 14 amino acids. This CDR3 reads CASSQGTAYNEQFF. For the CDR3, the DNA is TGTGCCAGCAGCCAAGGGACGGCTTACAATGAGCAGTTCTTC.

The chain is built from TRBV29-1 and TRBJ2-7, with D possibly being TRBD1 (6 bases). Trimming pared 0 bases from V and 2 bases from J, leaving 14 bases between. The CDR3 is made up of 15 amino acids. The germline V gene has CDR1 SQVTM and CDR2 ANQGSEA. The chain's CDR3 is CSVEDRQGITYEQYF. In DNA, the CDR3 is TGCAGCGTTGAAGATCGGCAGGGGATCACCTACGAGCAGTACTTC.

This clonotype was recorded once. The gene calls are TRBV9 and TRBJ1-1; 8 nucleotides line up with TRBD1. V lost 5 bases, J lost 4 bases, and 7 bases stayed unmatched. Germline V gene data show CDR1 as SGDLS and CDR2 as YYNGEE. There are 14 residues in the CDR3. The DNA of the CDR3 is TGTGCCAGCAGGATGGGACAGGAGGTCACTGAAGCTTTCTTT. It is translated as CASRMGQEVTEAFF.